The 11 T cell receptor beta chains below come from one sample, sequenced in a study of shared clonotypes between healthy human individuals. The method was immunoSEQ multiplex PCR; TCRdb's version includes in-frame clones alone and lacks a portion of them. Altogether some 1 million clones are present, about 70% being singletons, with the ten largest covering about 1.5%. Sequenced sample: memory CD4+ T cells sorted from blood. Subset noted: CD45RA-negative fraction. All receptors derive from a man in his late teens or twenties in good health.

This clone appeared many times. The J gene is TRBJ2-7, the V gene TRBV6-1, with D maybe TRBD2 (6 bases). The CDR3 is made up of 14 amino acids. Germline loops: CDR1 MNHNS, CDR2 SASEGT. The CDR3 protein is CLARERASGYEQYF. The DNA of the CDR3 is TGTCTCGCCCGGGAGCGAGCGAGTGGCTACGAGCAGTACTTC.

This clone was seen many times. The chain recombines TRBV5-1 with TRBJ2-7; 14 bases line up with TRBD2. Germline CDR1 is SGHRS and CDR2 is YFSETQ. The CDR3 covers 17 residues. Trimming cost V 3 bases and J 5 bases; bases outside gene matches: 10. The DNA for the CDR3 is TGCGCCAGCAGCTCCGGACTAGCGGGGGGAACCTTACACGAGCAGTACTTC. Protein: CASSSGLAGGTLHEQYF.

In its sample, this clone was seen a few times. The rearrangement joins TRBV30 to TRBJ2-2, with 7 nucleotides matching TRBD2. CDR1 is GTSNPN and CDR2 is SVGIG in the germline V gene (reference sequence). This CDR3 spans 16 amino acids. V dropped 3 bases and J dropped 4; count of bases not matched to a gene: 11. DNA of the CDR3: TGTGCCTGGAGCAGAGCGGGGACTACCTCCACCGGGGAGCTGTTTTTT. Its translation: CAWSRAGTTSTGELFF. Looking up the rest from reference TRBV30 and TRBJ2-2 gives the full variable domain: SQTIHQWPATLVQPVGSPLSLECTVEGTSNPNLYWYRQAAGRGLQLLFYSVGIGQISSEVPQNLSASRPQDRQFILSSKKLLLSDSGFYLCAWSRAGTTSTGELFFGEGSRLTVL.

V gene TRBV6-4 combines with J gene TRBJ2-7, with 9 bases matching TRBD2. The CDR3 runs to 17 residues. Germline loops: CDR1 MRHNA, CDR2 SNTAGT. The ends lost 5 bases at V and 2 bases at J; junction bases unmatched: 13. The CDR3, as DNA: TGTGCCAGCAGTACAACCCTTAGCGGGAGTGCCACCTACGAGCAGTACTTC. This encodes CASSTTLSGSATYEQYF.

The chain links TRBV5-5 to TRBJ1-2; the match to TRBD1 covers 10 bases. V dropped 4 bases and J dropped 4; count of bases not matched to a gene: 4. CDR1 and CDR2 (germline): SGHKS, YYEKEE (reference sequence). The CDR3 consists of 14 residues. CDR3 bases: TGTGCCAGCAGCCCTGGGGACAGGGGCTATGGCTACACCTTC. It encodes CASSPGDRGYGYTF.

The CDR3: CATSGSRGLLTNNEQFF. In nucleotides, the CDR3 is TGTGCCACCAGCGGGAGCCGGGGGCTTTTAACAAACAATGAGCAGTTCTTC. The V and J genes are TRBV15 and TRBJ2-1; D is tentatively TRBD1 or TRBD2 (6 bases each). Germline V gene lookup returns CDR1 LNHNV and CDR2 YYDKDF (reference sequence). This CDR3 has 17 amino acids. Between the trimmed V and J ends, which lost 5 bases and 5 bases, there was a span of 22 bases. Based on the CDR3 plus reference TRBV15 and TRBJ2-1, the full variable domain is DAMVIQNPRYQVTQFGKPVTLSCSQTLNHNVMYWYQQKSSQAPKLLFHYYDKDFNNEADTPDNFQSRRPNTSFCFLDIRSPGLGDTAMYLCATSGSRGLLTNNEQFFGPGTRLTVL.

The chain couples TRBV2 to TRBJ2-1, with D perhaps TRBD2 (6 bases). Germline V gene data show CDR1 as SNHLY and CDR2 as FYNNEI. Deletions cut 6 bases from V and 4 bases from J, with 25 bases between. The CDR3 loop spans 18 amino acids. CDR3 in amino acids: CASRSGDFSGVTYNEQFF. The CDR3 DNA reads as TGTGCCAGCAGATCGGGGGACTTCTCGGGAGTAACATACAATGAGCAGTTCTTC.

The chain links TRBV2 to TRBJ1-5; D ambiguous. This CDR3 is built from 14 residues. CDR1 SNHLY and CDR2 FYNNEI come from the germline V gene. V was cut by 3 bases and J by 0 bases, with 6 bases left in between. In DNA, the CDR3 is TGTGCCAGCAGTGATGTTAATAGCAATCAGCCCCAGCATTTT. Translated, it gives CASSDVNSNQPQHF.

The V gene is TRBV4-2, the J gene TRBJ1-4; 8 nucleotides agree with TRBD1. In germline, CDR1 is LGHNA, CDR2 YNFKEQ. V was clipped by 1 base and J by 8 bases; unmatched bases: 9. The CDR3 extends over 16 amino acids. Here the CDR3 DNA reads TGTGCCAGCAGCCAAGGCGACAGGGGATTAGGGGAAAAACTGTTTTTT. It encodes CASSQGDRGLGEKLFF.

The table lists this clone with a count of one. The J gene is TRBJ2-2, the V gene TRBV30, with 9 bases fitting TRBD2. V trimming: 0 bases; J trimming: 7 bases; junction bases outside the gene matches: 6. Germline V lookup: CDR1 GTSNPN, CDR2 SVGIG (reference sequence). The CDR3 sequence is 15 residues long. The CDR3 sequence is CAWSVQRGVVGELFF. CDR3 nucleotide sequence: TGTGCCTGGAGTGTACAGCGGGGGGTGGTCGGGGAGCTGTTTTTT.

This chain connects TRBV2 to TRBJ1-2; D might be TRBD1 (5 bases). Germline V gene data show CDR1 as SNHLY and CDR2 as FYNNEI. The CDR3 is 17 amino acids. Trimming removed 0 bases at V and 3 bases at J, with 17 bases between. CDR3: CASSEAQGLGTDYGYTF. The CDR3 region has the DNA TGTGCCAGCAGTGAAGCGCAAGGGTTAGGGACGGACTATGGCTACACCTTC.